Below are 21 T cell receptor beta chains sequenced from a single sample in a study of STAT5B mutations in CD4+ large granular lymphocyte leukemia. TCRdb keeps only in-frame clones here, not all; method: immunoSEQ multiplex PCR. The sample holds about 50,000 clones, 84% seen once. Input material: CD4+ T cells from blood buffy coats. Receptor source: a human donor in good health.

The gene calls are TRBV2 and TRBJ1-4, with D possibly matching TRBD1 (5 bases). Trimming removed 6 bases at V and 1 base at J, with 15 bases between. Germline loops: CDR1 SNHLY, CDR2 FYNNEI. CDR3 length equals 16 residues. CDR3 bases: TGTGCCAGCAGCCTCCGGGGGGGGGAAACTAATGAAAAACTGTTTTTT. Translating gives CASSLRGGETNEKLFF. Full variable domain (rest looked up from reference TRBV2 and TRBJ1-4): EPEVTQTPSHQVTQMGQEVILRCVPISNHLYFYWYRQILGQKVEFLVSFYNNEISEKSEIFDDQFSVERPDGSNFTLKIRSTKLEDSAMYFCASSLRGGETNEKLFFGSGTQLSVL.

The chain links TRBV6-1 to TRBJ2-2; 7 bases align to TRBD1. In germline, CDR1 is MNHNS, CDR2 SASEGT. The CDR3 length is 14 residues. After removal of 6 bases from V and 4 bases from J, the junction contained 5 bases not matched to a gene. The CDR3 loop is CASRTGLSTGELFF. CDR3 DNA sequence: TGTGCCAGCAGGACAGGGTTGAGCACCGGGGAGCTGTTTTTT.

The chain combines TRBV18 with TRBJ2-7, with 10 bases identical to TRBD1. Germline V gene sequence: CDR1 KGHSH, CDR2 LQKENI. The CDR3 has 15 residues. The ends lost 3 bases at V and 0 bases at J; junction bases unmatched: 2. CDR3 DNA: TGTGCCAGCTCACCCGGGACAGGGGTCTCCTACGAGCAGTACTTC. Its protein is CASSPGTGVSYEQYF.

The rearrangement joins TRBV6-5 to TRBJ2-3; 7 bases agree with TRBD2. The V gene end was trimmed by 3 bases and the J gene end by 0 bases; junction bases not matched to a gene: 3. Germline V gene lookup returns CDR1 MNHEY and CDR2 SVGAGI. The CDR3 totals 15 residues. The CDR3 DNA reads as TGTGCCAGCAGTTATCGGCGGGGGAGCACAGATACGCAGTATTTT. Its protein is CASSYRRGSTDTQYF.

V and J are TRBV5-1 and TRBJ1-5; 7 nucleotides line up with TRBD1. V trimming: 4 bases; J trimming: 1 base; junction bases outside the gene matches: 5. Germline CDR1 reads SGHRS; CDR2 reads YFSETQ. The CDR3 extends over 15 amino acids. CDR3 in amino acids: CASSDRVESNQPQHF. The CDR3 DNA sequence: TGCGCCAGCAGCGACAGGGTGGAGAGCAATCAGCCCCAGCATTTT.

The chain uses TRBV6-5 and TRBJ1-1, with D tentatively TRBD1 (5 bases). CDR1 MNHEY and CDR2 SVGAGI come from the germline V gene. V gave up 0 bases and J gave up 3 bases, with 11 bases separating them. This CDR3 comprises 15 residues. In DNA, the CDR3 is TGTGCCAGCAGTTACTCGTCACGAGGGGACACTGAAGCTTTCTTT. Translation gives CASSYSSRGDTEAFF.

This clone is a singleton in its sample. The chain joins TRBV18 to TRBJ2-2, with 8 bases identical to TRBD1. V was clipped by 5 bases and J by 3 bases; unmatched bases: 5. Germline assignment: CDR1 KGHSH and CDR2 LQKENI. There are 15 residues in the CDR3. CDR3 DNA: TGTGCCAGCTCAAGACAGGGGAGAGACACCGGGGAGCTGTTTTTT. Amino acid sequence: CASSRQGRDTGELFF.

This chain joins TRBV6-1 and TRBJ1-5; D is unresolved. The germline V and J ends were trimmed by 4 bases and 3 bases, with 7 bases remaining between them. This CDR3 is built from 13 residues. CDR1 is MNHNS and CDR2 is SASEGT in the germline V gene. This chain's CDR3 is CASSGRLNQPQHF. CDR3 nucleotide sequence: TGTGCCAGCAGTGGACGCCTCAATCAGCCCCAGCATTTT.

In its sample, this clone was seen a few times. The chain uses TRBV5-4 and TRBJ2-7, with a weak D call TRBD2 (5 bases). Trimming removed 4 bases at V and 6 bases at J, with 11 bases between. This CDR3 region has 12 residues. Germline CDR1 is SGHNT and CDR2 is YYREEE (reference sequence). The CDR3 spells CASSLPAVEQYF. For the CDR3, the DNA is TGTGCCAGCAGCCTACCAGCGGTCGAGCAGTACTTC.

This rearrangement joins TRBV11-2 to TRBJ2-1; 7 nucleotides line up with TRBD2. The CDR3 consists of 17 residues. Germline loops: CDR1 SGHAT, CDR2 FQNNGV. J lost 3 bases, V lost 3 bases, and 11 bases had no gene match. CDR3 nucleotide sequence: TGTGCCAGCAGCTTGTGGGTGGAGGGAGGGATCTACAATGAGCAGTTCTTC. Residues: CASSLWVEGGIYNEQFF. Full variable domain (missing parts from reference TRBV11-2 and TRBJ2-1): EAGVAQSPRYKIIEKRQSVAFWCNPISGHATLYWYQQILGQGPKLLIQFQNNGVVDDSQLPKDRFSAERLKGVDSTLKIQPAKLEDSAVYLCASSLWVEGGIYNEQFFGPGTRLTVL.

The chain is built from TRBV9 and TRBJ2-7; 9 nucleotides line up with TRBD1. Germline V gives CDR1 SGDLS, CDR2 YYNGEE. Trimming removed 8 bases from V and 4 bases from J; junction bases left unmatched: 10. There are 14 residues in the CDR3. CDR3 region: CAREVGQGIYEQYF. DNA for the CDR3: TGTGCCAGGGAAGTGGGACAGGGAATATACGAGCAGTACTTC.

The gene calls are TRBV9 and TRBJ2-5; 9 nucleotides agree with TRBD1. The germline V gene has CDR1 SGDLS and CDR2 YYNGEE. CDR3 length equals 16 residues. V shed 4 bases and J 3 bases; nucleotides not matched to a gene: 10. DNA of the CDR3: TGTGCCAGCAGCCCAACCCCGACAGGGGGAGAAGAGACCCAGTACTTC. Protein: CASSPTPTGGEETQYF.

The chain has TRBV4-1 and TRBJ2-5; 10 bases are a match to TRBD1. J gave up 4 bases and V 1 base, and 3 bases lay outside the gene matches. The CDR3 runs to 15 residues. Germline lookup yields CDR1 MGHRA and CDR2 YSYEKL. In nucleotides, the CDR3 is TGCGCCAGCAGCCAAGCGCGGGACAGGGGAGAGACCCAGTACTTC. This encodes CASSQARDRGETQYF.

The chain has TRBV5-5 and TRBJ2-3, with TRBD2 matching over 9 bases. Germline CDR1 is SGHKS and CDR2 is YYEKEE (reference sequence). CDR3 size: 16 residues. The V segment lost 0 bases and the J segment 0 bases; nucleotides outside the gene matches: 2. As DNA, the CDR3 is TGTGCCAGCAGCTTGGGGACTAGCGCTAGCACAGATACGCAGTATTTT. Its protein is CASSLGTSASTDTQYF.

This chain links TRBV5-1 with TRBJ1-6, with a weak D call TRBD1 (6 bases). Trimming cost V 4 bases and J 4 bases, with 15 bases left between them. This CDR3 contains 16 residues. Germline CDR1 SGHRS, CDR2 YFSETQ. The DNA for the CDR3 is TGCGCCAGCAGCCAGGTGACAGGAGATTATAATTCACCCCTCCACTTT. Translating gives CASSQVTGDYNSPLHF.

V and J are TRBV18 and TRBJ1-4; TRBD1 matches 10 bases. After removal of 2 bases from V and 5 bases from J, the junction contained 5 bases not matched to a gene. The CDR3 has 16 amino acids. The germline gives CDR1 KGHSH, CDR2 LQKENI. The CDR3 loop is CASSPATGGRNEKLFF. The DNA for the CDR3 is TGTGCCAGCTCACCAGCGACAGGGGGCCGGAATGAAAAACTGTTTTTT. Filled out from reference TRBV18 and TRBJ1-4, the complete variable domain reads NAGVMQNPRHLVRRRGQEARLRCSPMKGHSHVYWYRQLPEEGLKFMVYLQKENIIDESGMPKERFSAEFPKEGPSILRIQQVVRGDSAAYFCASSPATGGRNEKLFFGSGTQLSVL.

This clone has just a few counts. The chain is built from TRBV28 and TRBJ1-2; tentatively, D is TRBD1 (6 bases). The length of the CDR3 is 12 residues. V was trimmed by 5 bases and J by 7 bases, leaving 11 bases between them. From germline, CDR1 is MDHEN and CDR2 SYDVKM. The CDR3 region has the DNA TGTGCCAGCAGTCTTACAGGGATTGGCTACACCTTC. It yields the protein CASSLTGIGYTF.

This chain links TRBV9 with TRBJ2-3; D is possibly TRBD1 (5 bases). The CDR3 consists of 15 residues. The V end lost 4 bases, the J end lost 5 bases, and 17 bases lay between the germline ends. The germline CDR1 and CDR2 sequences are SGDLS and YYNGEE. Here the CDR3 DNA reads TGTGCCAGCAGCCCAGGGCGGCTAGAAATAGATACGCAGTATTTT. It encodes CASSPGRLEIDTQYF. The full variable domain, completed using reference TRBV9 and TRBJ2-3, is DSGVTQTPKHLITATGQRVTLRCSPRSGDLSVYWYQQSLDQGLQFLIQYYNGEERAKGNILERFSAQQFPDLHSELNLSSLELGDSALYFCASSPGRLEIDTQYFGPGTRLTVL.

This chain joins TRBV5-6 and TRBJ2-5; D not resolved. The ends were cut back, 1 base at V and 4 bases at J, with 5 bases in the middle. The CDR3 has 12 amino acids. Germline V gene sequence: CDR1 SGHDT, CDR2 YYEEEE. CDR3 region: CASSLNLETQYF. The CDR3 region has the DNA TGTGCCAGCAGCTTGAACCTAGAGACCCAGTACTTC.

The rearrangement links TRBV7-2 to TRBJ1-1; D gene ambiguous. CDR1 is SGHTA, CDR2 FQGNSA, per germline. This CDR3 region has 12 residues. The V and J ends lost 4 bases and 6 bases respectively, with 9 bases between them. The DNA of the CDR3 is TGTGCCAGCAGCTCCAGGACGGCTGAAGCTTTCTTT. Amino acid sequence: CASSSRTAEAFF.

This clone has only a few counts. The chain recombines TRBV7-3 with TRBJ2-2; D perhaps matches TRBD2 (5 bases). Germline values: CDR1 SGHTA, CDR2 FQGTGA. V lost 2 bases, J lost 8 bases, and 6 bases lay in between. The CDR3 has 12 residues. CDR3 sequence reads: CASSLEGGELFF. The CDR3 coding sequence is TGTGCCAGCAGCTTAGAGGGAGGGGAGCTGTTTTTT.